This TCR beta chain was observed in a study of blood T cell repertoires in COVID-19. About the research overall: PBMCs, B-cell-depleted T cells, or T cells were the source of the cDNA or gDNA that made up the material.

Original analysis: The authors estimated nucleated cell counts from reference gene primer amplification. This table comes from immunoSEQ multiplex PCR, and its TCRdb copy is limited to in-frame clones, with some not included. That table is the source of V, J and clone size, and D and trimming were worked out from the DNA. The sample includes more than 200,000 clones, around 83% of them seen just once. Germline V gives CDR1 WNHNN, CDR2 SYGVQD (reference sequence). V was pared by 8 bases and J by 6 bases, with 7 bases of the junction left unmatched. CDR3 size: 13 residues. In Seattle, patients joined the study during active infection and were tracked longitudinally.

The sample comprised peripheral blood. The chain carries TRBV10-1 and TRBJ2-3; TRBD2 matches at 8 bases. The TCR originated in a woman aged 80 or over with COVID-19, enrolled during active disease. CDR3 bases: TGCGCCAGCGGACAAGCGGGGGAGGATACGCAGTATTTT. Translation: CASGQAGEDTQYF.